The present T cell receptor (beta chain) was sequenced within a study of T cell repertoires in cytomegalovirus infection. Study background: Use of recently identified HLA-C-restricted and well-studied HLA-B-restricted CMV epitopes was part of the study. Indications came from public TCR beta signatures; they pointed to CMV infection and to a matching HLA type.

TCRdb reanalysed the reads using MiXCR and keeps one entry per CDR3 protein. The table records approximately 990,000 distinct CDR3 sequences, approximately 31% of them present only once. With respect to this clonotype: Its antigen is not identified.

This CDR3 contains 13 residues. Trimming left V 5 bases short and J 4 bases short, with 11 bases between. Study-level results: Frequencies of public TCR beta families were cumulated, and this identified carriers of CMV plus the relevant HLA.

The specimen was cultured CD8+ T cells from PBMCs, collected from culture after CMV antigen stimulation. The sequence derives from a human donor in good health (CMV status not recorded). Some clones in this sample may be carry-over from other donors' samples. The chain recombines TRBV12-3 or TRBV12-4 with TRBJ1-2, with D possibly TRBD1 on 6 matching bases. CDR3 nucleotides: TGTGCCAGCAGTGACAGGTTTCCCTATGGCTACACCTTC. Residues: CASSDRFPYGYTF.